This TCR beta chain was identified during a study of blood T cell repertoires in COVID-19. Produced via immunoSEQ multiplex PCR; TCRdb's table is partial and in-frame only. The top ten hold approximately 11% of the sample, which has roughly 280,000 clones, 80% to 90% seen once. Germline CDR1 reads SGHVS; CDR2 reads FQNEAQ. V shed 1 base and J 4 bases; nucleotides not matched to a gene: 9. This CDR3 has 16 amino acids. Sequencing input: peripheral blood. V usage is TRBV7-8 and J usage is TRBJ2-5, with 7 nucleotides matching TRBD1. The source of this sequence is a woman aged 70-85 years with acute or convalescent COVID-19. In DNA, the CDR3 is TGTGCCAGCAGCTTAGTTCCAGGGGGTTTCGGAGAGACCCAGTACTTC. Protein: CASSLVPGGFGETQYF.